These T cell receptor beta chains were read from a single sample in a study of CD8 T cells in Susac syndrome. Via MiXCR, TCRdb re-called the immunoSEQ multiplex PCR reads, giving one row per CDR3 protein. This table has 150,000 to 250,000 distinct CDR3 sequences, 90% to 95% appearing once. The sequenced sample was CD4+ T cells from PBMCs. The receptors originated from a human donor with multiple sclerosis. Both conserved end residues are part of each CDR3. Fields, in order: CDR3 DNA, CDR3 protein, clone size, J gene, D gene, V gene. D genes are given only for firm matches. Only part of the rows carry a size: once, few, many, or a class if the clone is expanded.

CDR3 DNA: TGTGCCTGGAGTGTAGGCCTTTTTGAGACCCAGTACTTC; CDR3 protein: CAWSVGLFETQYF; clone size: NA; J gene: TRBJ2-5; D gene: NA; V gene: TRBV30
CDR3 DNA: TGCAGCGTTCCGACTAGCGGGAACACGGGGGCAGATACGCAGTATTTT; CDR3 protein: CSVPTSGNTGADTQYF; clone size: once; J gene: TRBJ2-3; D gene: TRBD2; V gene: TRBV29-1
CDR3 DNA: TGTGCCAGCTCACGGGCAACGGCGTATGGCTACACCTTC; CDR3 protein: CASSRATAYGYTF; clone size: NA; J gene: TRBJ1-2; D gene: NA; V gene: TRBV18
CDR3 DNA: TGTGCGGGGACGGGGTCTAGCTATGGCTACACCTTC; CDR3 protein: CAGTGSSYGYTF; clone size: NA; J gene: TRBJ1-2; D gene: NA; V gene: TRBV2
CDR3 DNA: TGTGCCTGGAGTAAAGCCACAGGGTACTATGGCTACACCTTC; CDR3 protein: CAWSKATGYYGYTF; clone size: NA; J gene: TRBJ1-2; D gene: NA; V gene: TRBV30
CDR3 DNA: TGTGCCAGCAGTTACGGGCTAGCGGGGGGCGAGCAGTACTTC; CDR3 protein: CASSYGLAGGEQYF; clone size: once; J gene: TRBJ2-7; D gene: TRBD2; V gene: TRBV6-2/TRBV6-3
CDR3 DNA: TGTGCCAGCATCTCTGCCTACGAGCAGTACTTC; CDR3 protein: CASISAYEQYF; clone size: NA; J gene: TRBJ2-7; D gene: NA; V gene: TRBV7-9
CDR3 DNA: TGCAGCGTTGAATATTTTGTAGGATTTAACACTGAAGCTTTCTTT; CDR3 protein: CSVEYFVGFNTEAFF; clone size: NA; J gene: TRBJ1-1; D gene: NA; V gene: TRBV29-1
CDR3 DNA: TGTGCCAGCAGCCCGGACCGGGCAGGGAGCACTGAAGCTTTCTTT; CDR3 protein: CASSPDRAGSTEAFF; clone size: NA; J gene: TRBJ1-1; D gene: NA; V gene: TRBV7-2
CDR3 DNA: TGTGCCAGCAGCCACTCACACAGTATCTACCAAGAGACCCAGTACTTC; CDR3 protein: CASSHSHSIYQETQYF; clone size: NA; J gene: TRBJ2-5; D gene: NA; V gene: TRBV3-1
CDR3 DNA: TGTGCCACCAGCAGAGATACGAGTGGGGAGGAAAAACTGTTTTTT; CDR3 protein: CATSRDTSGEEKLFF; clone size: NA; J gene: TRBJ1-4; D gene: NA; V gene: TRBV15
CDR3 DNA: TGTGCCATCAGTGAGCGGGGACTGACGGGGACTGAAGCTTTCTTT; CDR3 protein: CAISERGLTGTEAFF; clone size: NA; J gene: TRBJ1-1; D gene: NA; V gene: TRBV10-3
CDR3 DNA: TGTGCCAGCAGCTTAGGGGACATCGACGGTGGCTACACCTTC; CDR3 protein: CASSLGDIDGGYTF; clone size: NA; J gene: TRBJ1-2; D gene: NA; V gene: TRBV7-9
CDR3 DNA: TGTGCCAGTAGTGTCACAGCATTGAACACTGAAGCTTTCTTT; CDR3 protein: CASSVTALNTEAFF; clone size: NA; J gene: TRBJ1-1; D gene: NA; V gene: TRBV19
CDR3 DNA: TGTGCCAGTAAAGGTGGCGACTCTGGGGCCAACGTCCTGACTTTC; CDR3 protein: CASKGGDSGANVLTF; clone size: NA; J gene: TRBJ2-6; D gene: NA; V gene: TRBV19
CDR3 DNA: TGCAGTGCTACGGGGAACACCGGGGAGCTGTTTTTT; CDR3 protein: CSATGNTGELFF; clone size: once; J gene: TRBJ2-2; D gene: NA; V gene: TRBV20-1
CDR3 DNA: TGTGCCTGGAGAGTCGGGGCAGGGAATGAGCAGTTCTTC; CDR3 protein: CAWRVGAGNEQFF; clone size: NA; J gene: TRBJ2-1; D gene: NA; V gene: TRBV30
CDR3 DNA: TGTGCCAGCAGCACCTCTATTCAGGGGAGGGCTAACTATGGCTACACCTTC; CDR3 protein: CASSTSIQGRANYGYTF; clone size: once; J gene: TRBJ1-2; D gene: NA; V gene: TRBV7-9
CDR3 DNA: TGCGCCAGCAGCCAAGGAAGGACGAACGAGCAGTACTTC; CDR3 protein: CASSQGRTNEQYF; clone size: NA; J gene: TRBJ2-7; D gene: NA; V gene: TRBV4-1
CDR3 DNA: TGCGCCAGCAGCTTGCGGAGCGGGGGACTCACCTACAATGAGCAGTTCTTC; CDR3 protein: CASSLRSGGLTYNEQFF; clone size: NA; J gene: TRBJ2-1; D gene: TRBD2; V gene: TRBV5-1
CDR3 DNA: TGTGCCAGCGCTTTTGGATCTTTTGGGCAGTACTTC; CDR3 protein: CASAFGSFGQYF; clone size: NA; J gene: TRBJ2-7; D gene: NA; V gene: TRBV28
CDR3 DNA: TGTGCCTGGAATGACAGGGGGCTAAACGAGCAGTACTTC; CDR3 protein: CAWNDRGLNEQYF; clone size: NA; J gene: TRBJ2-7; D gene: TRBD1; V gene: TRBV30
CDR3 DNA: TGTGCCAGCAGCTTTGGCGGAGACAATGAGCAGTTCTTC; CDR3 protein: CASSFGGDNEQFF; clone size: NA; J gene: TRBJ2-1; D gene: NA; V gene: TRBV13
CDR3 DNA: TGTGCCAGCACGCCGAGGACTAGCGCCCGAGAGGAGCAGTTCTTC; CDR3 protein: CASTPRTSAREEQFF; clone size: NA; J gene: TRBJ2-1; D gene: TRBD2; V gene: TRBV14
CDR3 DNA: TGTGCCAGCAGCCGACCGGACAGGGGGATCAACGAGCAGTACTTC; CDR3 protein: CASSRPDRGINEQYF; clone size: NA; J gene: TRBJ2-7; D gene: TRBD1; V gene: TRBV7-9
CDR3 DNA: TGTGCCAGCAGTACAGCTTTGAACACTGAAGCTTTCTTT; CDR3 protein: CASSTALNTEAFF; clone size: NA; J gene: TRBJ1-1; D gene: NA; V gene: TRBV28
CDR3 DNA: TGTGCCTGTCGGACGGTCCAAGAGACCCAGTACTTC; CDR3 protein: CACRTVQETQYF; clone size: NA; J gene: TRBJ2-5; D gene: NA; V gene: TRBV30
CDR3 DNA: TGTGCCAGCTCAACGCTCGAACAGGGAGCTGAAGCTTTCTTT; CDR3 protein: CASSTLEQGAEAFF; clone size: NA; J gene: TRBJ1-1; D gene: NA; V gene: TRBV18
CDR3 DNA: TGTGCCTGGAGCTTCTCTCTGGATCAGCCCCAGCATTTT; CDR3 protein: CAWSFSLDQPQHF; clone size: NA; J gene: TRBJ1-5; D gene: NA; V gene: TRBV30
CDR3 DNA: TGTGCCACCAGTGACCCGGGACAGGGGTACAATGAGCAGTTCTTC; CDR3 protein: CATSDPGQGYNEQFF; clone size: NA; J gene: TRBJ2-1; D gene: TRBD1; V gene: TRBV24-1
CDR3 DNA: TGCAGTGCTGCGTCTTCGACGGGTGTTGGCTACACCTTC; CDR3 protein: CSAASSTGVGYTF; clone size: NA; J gene: TRBJ1-2; D gene: NA; V gene: TRBV20-1
CDR3 DNA: TGCAGTGCTAGAGATGGAGCGGGGGTTCCCTACGAGCAGTACTTC; CDR3 protein: CSARDGAGVPYEQYF; clone size: NA; J gene: TRBJ2-7; D gene: TRBD2; V gene: TRBV20-1
CDR3 DNA: TGCAGTGCCCCGGTTGGGGGAAACTATGGCTACACCTTC; CDR3 protein: CSAPVGGNYGYTF; clone size: NA; J gene: TRBJ1-2; D gene: NA; V gene: TRBV20-1
CDR3 DNA: TGCAGCGTTTTGCGGGCTAATGAAAAACTGTTTTTT; CDR3 protein: CSVLRANEKLFF; clone size: NA; J gene: TRBJ1-4; D gene: NA; V gene: TRBV29-1
CDR3 DNA: TGTGCCAGCAGCCCTACGGGACTGGGGATCAACACTGAAGCTTTCTTT; CDR3 protein: CASSPTGLGINTEAFF; clone size: NA; J gene: TRBJ1-1; D gene: NA; V gene: TRBV5-6
CDR3 DNA: TGCAGCGTTGCGGGCAGAGACGTGAACACTGAAGCTTTCTTT; CDR3 protein: CSVAGRDVNTEAFF; clone size: NA; J gene: TRBJ1-1; D gene: NA; V gene: TRBV29-1
CDR3 DNA: TGTGCCAGCGGGCGACTGCACGAGCAGTACTTC; CDR3 protein: CASGRLHEQYF; clone size: NA; J gene: TRBJ2-7; D gene: NA; V gene: TRBV6-2/TRBV6-3
CDR3 DNA: TGTGCCAGCAGCCCCCCGACTAGCGGGGAGTTCAGAACCCACACAGATACGCAGTATTTT; CDR3 protein: CASSPPTSGEFRTHTDTQYF; clone size: NA; J gene: TRBJ2-3; D gene: TRBD2; V gene: TRBV9
CDR3 DNA: TGTGCCTGGACGCGGTCGGCTCGGGAAAAACTGTTTTTT; CDR3 protein: CAWTRSAREKLFF; clone size: once; J gene: TRBJ1-4; D gene: NA; V gene: TRBV30
CDR3 DNA: TGTGCCAGCAGAACGCTATGGGGACGCGAGAATTCACCCCTCCACTTT; CDR3 protein: CASRTLWGRENSPLHF; clone size: once; J gene: TRBJ1-6; D gene: NA; V gene: TRBV27
CDR3 DNA: TGTGCCAGCAGCGAGTCGGGAGCACCCTACAATGAGCAGTTCTTC; CDR3 protein: CASSESGAPYNEQFF; clone size: NA; J gene: TRBJ2-1; D gene: NA; V gene: TRBV9
CDR3 DNA: TGTGCCAGCAGCCAAGACCTCGGCTTCTCTGGGGCCAACGTCCTGACTTTC; CDR3 protein: CASSQDLGFSGANVLTF; clone size: NA; J gene: TRBJ2-6; D gene: NA; V gene: TRBV4-2
CDR3 DNA: TGTGCCAGCAGTAGCGACAGCAGCAATCAGCCCCAGCATTTT; CDR3 protein: CASSSDSSNQPQHF; clone size: NA; J gene: TRBJ1-5; D gene: NA; V gene: TRBV2
CDR3 DNA: TGTGCCAGCAGCCCGGCTCTAGCAAACACTGAAGCTTTCTTT; CDR3 protein: CASSPALANTEAFF; clone size: NA; J gene: TRBJ1-1; D gene: NA; V gene: TRBV27
CDR3 DNA: TGTGCCACCAGTGTGGGGGGGATGAACACTGAAGCTTTCTTT; CDR3 protein: CATSVGGMNTEAFF; clone size: NA; J gene: TRBJ1-1; D gene: NA; V gene: TRBV24-1
CDR3 DNA: TGCAGCTTTGGTCAGGGCTCTGATACCTCTGGGGAGCTGTTTTTT; CDR3 protein: CSFGQGSDTSGELFF; clone size: NA; J gene: TRBJ2-2; D gene: NA; V gene: TRBV29-1
CDR3 DNA: TGTGCCAGTAGTATCTCCTCTTTAACAGGGGCAGATACGCAGTATTTT; CDR3 protein: CASSISSLTGADTQYF; clone size: NA; J gene: TRBJ2-3; D gene: TRBD1; V gene: TRBV19
CDR3 DNA: TGTGCCAGCAGCCCGCTCCGGTCGGGTATTGGTGAGCAGTTCTTC; CDR3 protein: CASSPLRSGIGEQFF; clone size: NA; J gene: TRBJ2-1; D gene: NA; V gene: TRBV7-9
CDR3 DNA: TGTGCCAGCAGTTACATGAGGAGGAATGGATCACCCCTCCACTTT; CDR3 protein: CASSYMRRNGSPLHF; clone size: NA; J gene: TRBJ1-6; D gene: NA; V gene: TRBV6-5
CDR3 DNA: TGCAGTGCTAGAGAAGGGGCCGATGAGCAGTTCTTC; CDR3 protein: CSAREGADEQFF; clone size: NA; J gene: TRBJ2-1; D gene: NA; V gene: TRBV20-1
CDR3 DNA: TGCGCCAGCAGCCAAGAAAGGGGATTCTATGGCTACACCTTC; CDR3 protein: CASSQERGFYGYTF; clone size: NA; J gene: TRBJ1-2; D gene: NA; V gene: TRBV4-1
CDR3 DNA: TGTGCCAGCTCTACAGGGGGACAGGGAAATTCACCCCTCCACTTT; CDR3 protein: CASSTGGQGNSPLHF; clone size: NA; J gene: TRBJ1-6; D gene: TRBD1; V gene: TRBV3-1
CDR3 DNA: TGTGCCAGCAGGACTCCGGGACGTAGCGGGGACTATGGCTACACCTTC; CDR3 protein: CASRTPGRSGDYGYTF; clone size: NA; J gene: TRBJ1-2; D gene: NA; V gene: TRBV2
CDR3 DNA: TGTGCCAGTAGTGCCCGAGACAGGGGGCAGTTCTTC; CDR3 protein: CASSARDRGQFF; clone size: once; J gene: TRBJ2-1; D gene: TRBD1; V gene: TRBV19
CDR3 DNA: TGTGCCAGCAGTCTTGGGGACAGACGCACAGATACGCAGTATTTT; CDR3 protein: CASSLGDRRTDTQYF; clone size: NA; J gene: TRBJ2-3; D gene: TRBD1; V gene: TRBV6-5
CDR3 DNA: TGTGCCAGCTCAAGGAATTCGGACTCCTACGAGCAGTACTTC; CDR3 protein: CASSRNSDSYEQYF; clone size: NA; J gene: TRBJ2-7; D gene: NA; V gene: TRBV18
CDR3 DNA: TGTGCCAGCAGCCTCCTTAGCGCTAACTATGGCTACACCTTC; CDR3 protein: CASSLLSANYGYTF; clone size: NA; J gene: TRBJ1-2; D gene: NA; V gene: TRBV3-1
CDR3 DNA: TGTGCCACCAGTGACCGGCGGGACAGGGGTAAATCAGATACGCAGTATTTT; CDR3 protein: CATSDRRDRGKSDTQYF; clone size: NA; J gene: TRBJ2-3; D gene: TRBD1; V gene: TRBV24-1